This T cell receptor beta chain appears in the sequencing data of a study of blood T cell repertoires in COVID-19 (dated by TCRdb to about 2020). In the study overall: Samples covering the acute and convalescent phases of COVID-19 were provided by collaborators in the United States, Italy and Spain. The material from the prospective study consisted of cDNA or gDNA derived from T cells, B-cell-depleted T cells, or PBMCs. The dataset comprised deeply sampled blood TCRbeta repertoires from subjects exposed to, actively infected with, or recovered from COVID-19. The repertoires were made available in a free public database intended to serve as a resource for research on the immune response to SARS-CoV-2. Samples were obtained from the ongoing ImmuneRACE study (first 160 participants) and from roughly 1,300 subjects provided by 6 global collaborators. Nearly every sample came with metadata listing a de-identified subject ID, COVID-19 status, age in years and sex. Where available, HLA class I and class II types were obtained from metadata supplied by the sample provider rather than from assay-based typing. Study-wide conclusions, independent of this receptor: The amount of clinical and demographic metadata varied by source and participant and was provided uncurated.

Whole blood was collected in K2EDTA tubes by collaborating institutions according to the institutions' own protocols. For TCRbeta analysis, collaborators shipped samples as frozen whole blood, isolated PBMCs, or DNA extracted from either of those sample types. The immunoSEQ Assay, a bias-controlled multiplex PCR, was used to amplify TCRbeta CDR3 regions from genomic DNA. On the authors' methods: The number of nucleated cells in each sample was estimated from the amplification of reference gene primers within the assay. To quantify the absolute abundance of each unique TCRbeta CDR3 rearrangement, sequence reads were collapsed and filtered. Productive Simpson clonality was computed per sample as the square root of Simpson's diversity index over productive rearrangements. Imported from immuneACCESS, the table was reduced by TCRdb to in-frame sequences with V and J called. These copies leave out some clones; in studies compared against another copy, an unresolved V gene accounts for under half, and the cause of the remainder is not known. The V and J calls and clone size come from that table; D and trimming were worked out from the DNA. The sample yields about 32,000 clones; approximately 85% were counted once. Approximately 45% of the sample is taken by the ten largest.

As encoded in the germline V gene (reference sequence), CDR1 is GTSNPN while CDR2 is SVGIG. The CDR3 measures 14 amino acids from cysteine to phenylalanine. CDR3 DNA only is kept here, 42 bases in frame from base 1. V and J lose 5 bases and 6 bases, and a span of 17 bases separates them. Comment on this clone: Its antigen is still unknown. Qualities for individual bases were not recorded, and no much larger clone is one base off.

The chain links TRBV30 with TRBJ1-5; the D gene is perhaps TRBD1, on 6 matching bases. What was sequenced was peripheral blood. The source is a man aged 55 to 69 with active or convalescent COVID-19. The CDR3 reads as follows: CAWGWGRGGQPQHF. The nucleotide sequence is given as TGTGCCTGGGGATGGGGCAGGGGCGGTCAGCCCCAGCATTTT.